Presented here are 2 T cell receptor beta chains from one specimen sequenced in a study of shared clonotypes between healthy human individuals. TCRdb's copy holds only in-frame clones and misses some; the assay was immunoSEQ multiplex PCR. The sample holds about 490,000 clones, 79% seen once. The sequencing sample was made of PBMCs. These receptors were collected from a woman between 40 and 55 years old in good health. Some clones in this sample may be carry-over from other donors' samples.

This clone was found once. CDR3 nucleotide sequence: TGCAGCGTTGAAGAAGGGACTAGCGGGAGATTTAATGAGCAGTTCTTC. Translated, it gives CSVEEGTSGRFNEQFF. The chain employs TRBV29-1 and TRBJ2-1, with 14 nucleotides matching TRBD2. V shed 0 bases, J shed 7 bases, and the junction held 5 bases outside the gene matches. CDR3 size: 16 residues. Per the germline V gene, CDR1 is SQVTM and CDR2 is ANQGSEA.

A remark on this clone: The same CDR3 arises from other DNA sequences in this sample as well. The chain couples TRBV27 to TRBJ1-5; D gene ambiguous. In germline, CDR1 is MNHEY, CDR2 SMNVEV (reference sequence). The CDR3 length is 12 residues. The V gene lost 4 bases and the J gene lost 9 bases, with 10 bases spanning the gap. CDR3 region: CASSSPGGPQHF. Written as DNA, the CDR3 is TGTGCCAGCAGTTCCCCCGGCGGGCCCCAGCATTTT.